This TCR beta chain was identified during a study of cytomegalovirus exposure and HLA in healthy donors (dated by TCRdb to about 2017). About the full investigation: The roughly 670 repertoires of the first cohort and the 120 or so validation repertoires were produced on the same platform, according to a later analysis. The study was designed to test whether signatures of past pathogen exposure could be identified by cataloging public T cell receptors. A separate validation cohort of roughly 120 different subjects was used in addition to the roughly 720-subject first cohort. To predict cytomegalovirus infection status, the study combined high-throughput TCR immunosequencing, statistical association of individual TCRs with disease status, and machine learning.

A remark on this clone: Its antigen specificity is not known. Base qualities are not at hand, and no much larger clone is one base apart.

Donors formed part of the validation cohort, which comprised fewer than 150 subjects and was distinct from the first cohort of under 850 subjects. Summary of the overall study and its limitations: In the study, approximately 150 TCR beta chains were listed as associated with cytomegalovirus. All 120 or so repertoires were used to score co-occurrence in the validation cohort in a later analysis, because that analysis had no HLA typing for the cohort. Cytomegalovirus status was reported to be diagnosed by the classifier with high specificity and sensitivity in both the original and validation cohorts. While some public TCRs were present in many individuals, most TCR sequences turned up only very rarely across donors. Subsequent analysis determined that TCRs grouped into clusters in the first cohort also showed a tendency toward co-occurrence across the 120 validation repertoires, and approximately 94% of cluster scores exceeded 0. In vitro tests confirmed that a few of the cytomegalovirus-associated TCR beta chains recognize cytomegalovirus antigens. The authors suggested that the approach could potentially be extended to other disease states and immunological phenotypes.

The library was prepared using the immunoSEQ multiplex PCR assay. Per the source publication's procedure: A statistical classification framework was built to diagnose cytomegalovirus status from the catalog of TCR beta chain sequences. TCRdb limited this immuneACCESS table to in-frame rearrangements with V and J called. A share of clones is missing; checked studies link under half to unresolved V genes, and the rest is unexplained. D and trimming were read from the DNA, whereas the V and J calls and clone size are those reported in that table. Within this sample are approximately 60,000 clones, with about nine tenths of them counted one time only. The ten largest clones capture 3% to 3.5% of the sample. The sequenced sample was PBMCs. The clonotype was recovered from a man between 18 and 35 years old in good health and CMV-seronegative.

The CDR3 protein sequence reads: CASSRRQGVRANEKLFF. The nucleotide sequence is TGTGCCAGCAGCCGAAGACAGGGAGTTAGGGCTAATGAAAAACTGTTTTTT. The chain couples TRBV28 to TRBJ1-4; 7 bases in between match TRBD1. Via the germline V gene, CDR1 is MDHEN and CDR2 SYDVKM. The CDR3 contains 17 residues, cysteine and phenylalanine counted. The CDR3 DNA has 51 bases and is translated from base 1. The germline V end is reduced by 6 bases and the J end by 3 bases; junction bases left unmatched: 13.